This T cell receptor (beta chain) was recorded in a study of Tregs in tolerant kidney transplant recipients. Study context: CD4+CD25+CD127- cells came from approximately three-day belatacept mixed lymphocyte reactions, some with approximately five-day graft donor restimulation. Sorting used antibodies to exclude donor cells.

Comment on this clone: Antigen unknown.

Repertoires were generated with immunoSEQ multiplex PCR, while TCRdb's copy carries only in-frame clones and drops some. The sample has 15,000 to 20,000 clones; about 57% are singletons. V lost 2 bases to trimming and J lost 1 base, with 10 bases between them. The CDR3 extends over 15 amino acids. CDR1 and CDR2 (germline): MNHNY, SVGAGI (reference sequence). Study observations and caveats: Validation in larger populations is needed because few patients were studied. No direct test of biological reproducibility was done here.

The receptor was isolated from a human donor in good health. The gene calls are TRBV6-6 and TRBJ2-3; D is perhaps TRBD2 (6 bases). The sample comprised Tregs from blood cultured with allogeneic cells. In DNA form, the CDR3 reads TGTGCCAGCAGTTACCGGGACTCCCGCACAGATACGCAGTATTTT. It translates to CASSYRDSRTDTQYF.